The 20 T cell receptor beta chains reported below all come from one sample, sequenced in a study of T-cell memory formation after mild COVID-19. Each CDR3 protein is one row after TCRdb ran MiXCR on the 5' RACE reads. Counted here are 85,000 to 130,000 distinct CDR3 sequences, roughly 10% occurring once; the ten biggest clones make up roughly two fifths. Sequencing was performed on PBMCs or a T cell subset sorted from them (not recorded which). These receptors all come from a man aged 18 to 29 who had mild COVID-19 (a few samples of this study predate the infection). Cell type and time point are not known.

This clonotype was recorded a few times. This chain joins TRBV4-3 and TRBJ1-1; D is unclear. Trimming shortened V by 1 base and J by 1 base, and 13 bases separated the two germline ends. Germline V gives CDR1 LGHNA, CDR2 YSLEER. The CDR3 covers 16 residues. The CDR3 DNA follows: TGCGCCAGCAGCCAAGCGAAATTCCGGGCGAACACTGAAGCTTTCTTT. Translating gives CASSQAKFRANTEAFF.

CDR3 coding DNA: TGTGCCAGCAGCCGGGAGGACGTCCTGTACAATGAGCAGTTCTTC. This sequence encodes CASSREDVLYNEQFF. V and J are TRBV4-2 and TRBJ2-1; D may be TRBD2 (6 bases). The CDR3 length is 15 residues. In germline, CDR1 is LGHNA, CDR2 YNFKEQ. V lost 4 bases and J lost 4, with 14 bases in between.

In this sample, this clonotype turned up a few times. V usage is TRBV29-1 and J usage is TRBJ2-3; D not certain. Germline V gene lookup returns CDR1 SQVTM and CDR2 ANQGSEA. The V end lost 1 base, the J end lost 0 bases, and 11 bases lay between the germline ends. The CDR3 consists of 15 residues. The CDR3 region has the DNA TGCAGCGTTGAAGGTTCGGAAACTAGCACAGATACGCAGTATTTT. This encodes CSVEGSETSTDTQYF.

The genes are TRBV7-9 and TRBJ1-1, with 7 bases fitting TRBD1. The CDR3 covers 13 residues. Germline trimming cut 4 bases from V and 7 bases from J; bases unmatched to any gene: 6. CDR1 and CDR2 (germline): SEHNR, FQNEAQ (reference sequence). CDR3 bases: TGTGCCAGCAGCTCCTCGACAGGGATTGAAGCTTTCTTT. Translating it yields CASSSSTGIEAFF.

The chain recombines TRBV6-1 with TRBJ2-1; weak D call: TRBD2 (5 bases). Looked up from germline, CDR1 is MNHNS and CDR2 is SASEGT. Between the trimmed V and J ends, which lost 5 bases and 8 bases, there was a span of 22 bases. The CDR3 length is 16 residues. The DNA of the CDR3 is TGTGCCAGCAGTACCAAGGGCAGGTTTAACGGGGATGAGCAGTTCTTC. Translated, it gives CASSTKGRFNGDEQFF.

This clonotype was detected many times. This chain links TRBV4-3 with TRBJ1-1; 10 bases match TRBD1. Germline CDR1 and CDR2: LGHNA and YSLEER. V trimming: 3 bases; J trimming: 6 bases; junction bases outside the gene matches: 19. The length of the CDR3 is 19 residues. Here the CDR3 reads CASSHRLYDRDRGRSEAFF. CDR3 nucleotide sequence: TGCGCCAGCAGCCACCGACTTTACGACCGGGACAGGGGAAGATCTGAAGCTTTCTTT.

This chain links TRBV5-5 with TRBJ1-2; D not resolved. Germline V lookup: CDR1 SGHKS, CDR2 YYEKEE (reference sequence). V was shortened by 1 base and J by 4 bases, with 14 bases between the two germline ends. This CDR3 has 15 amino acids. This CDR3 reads CASSLLGGTGYGYTF. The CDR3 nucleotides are TGTGCCAGCAGCTTGTTGGGCGGCACTGGCTATGGCTACACCTTC. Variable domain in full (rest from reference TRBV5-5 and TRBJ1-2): DAGVTQSPTHLIKTRGQQVTLRCSPISGHKSVSWYQQVLGQGPQFIFQYYEKEERGRGNFPDRFSARQFPNYSSELNVNALLLGDSALYLCASSLLGGTGYGYTFGSGTRLTVV.

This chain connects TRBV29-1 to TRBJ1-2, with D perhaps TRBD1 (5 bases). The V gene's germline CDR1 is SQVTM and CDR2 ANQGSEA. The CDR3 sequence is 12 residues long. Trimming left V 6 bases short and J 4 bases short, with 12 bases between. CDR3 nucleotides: TGCAGCGTGAGAAGACAGATCTATGGCTACACCTTC. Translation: CSVRRQIYGYTF. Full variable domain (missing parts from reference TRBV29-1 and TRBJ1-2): SAVISQKPSRDICQRGTSLTIQCQVDSQVTMMFWYRQQPGQSLTLIATANQGSEATYESGFVIDKFPISRPNLTFSTLTVSNMSPEDSSIYLCSVRRQIYGYTFGSGTRLTVV.

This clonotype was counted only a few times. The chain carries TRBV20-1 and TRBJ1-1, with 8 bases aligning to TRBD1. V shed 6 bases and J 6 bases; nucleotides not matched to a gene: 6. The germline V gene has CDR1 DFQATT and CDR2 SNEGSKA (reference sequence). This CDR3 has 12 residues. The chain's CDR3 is CSAPGQGAEAFF. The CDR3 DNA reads TGCAGTGCCCCCGGACAGGGAGCTGAAGCTTTCTTT.

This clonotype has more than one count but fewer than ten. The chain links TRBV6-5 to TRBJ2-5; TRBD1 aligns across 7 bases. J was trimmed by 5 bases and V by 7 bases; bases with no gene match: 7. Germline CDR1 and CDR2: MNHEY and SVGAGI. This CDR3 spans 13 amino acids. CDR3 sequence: CASKLQGIETQYF. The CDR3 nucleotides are TGTGCCAGCAAGCTACAGGGGATCGAGACCCAGTACTTC.

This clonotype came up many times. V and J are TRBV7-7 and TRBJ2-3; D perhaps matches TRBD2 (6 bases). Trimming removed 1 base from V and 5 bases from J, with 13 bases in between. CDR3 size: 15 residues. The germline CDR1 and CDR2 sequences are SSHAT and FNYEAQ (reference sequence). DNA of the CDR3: TGTGCCAGCAGCTTAGGACGGGGAGGAGTAGATACGCAGTATTTT. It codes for CASSLGRGGVDTQYF.

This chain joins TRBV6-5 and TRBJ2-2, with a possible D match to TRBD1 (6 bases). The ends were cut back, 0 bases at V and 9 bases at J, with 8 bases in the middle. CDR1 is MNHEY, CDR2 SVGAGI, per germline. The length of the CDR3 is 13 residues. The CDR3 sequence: CASSYSGQRELFF. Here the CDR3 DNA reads TGTGCCAGCAGTTACTCCGGACAGAGGGAGCTGTTTTTT.

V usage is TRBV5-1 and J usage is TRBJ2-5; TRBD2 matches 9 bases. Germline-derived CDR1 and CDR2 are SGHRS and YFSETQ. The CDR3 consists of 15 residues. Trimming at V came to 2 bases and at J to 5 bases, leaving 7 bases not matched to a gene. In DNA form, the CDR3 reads TGCGCCAGCAGCTTCGAGCGGGGGGATTGGGAGACCCAGTACTTC. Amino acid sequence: CASSFERGDWETQYF.

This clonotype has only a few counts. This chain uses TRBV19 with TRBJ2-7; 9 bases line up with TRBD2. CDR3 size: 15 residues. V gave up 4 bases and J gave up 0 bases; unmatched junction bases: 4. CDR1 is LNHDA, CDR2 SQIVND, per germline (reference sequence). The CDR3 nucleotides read TGTGCCAGTAGTACTAGACTAGCGGTCTCCTACGAGCAGTACTTC. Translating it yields CASSTRLAVSYEQYF.

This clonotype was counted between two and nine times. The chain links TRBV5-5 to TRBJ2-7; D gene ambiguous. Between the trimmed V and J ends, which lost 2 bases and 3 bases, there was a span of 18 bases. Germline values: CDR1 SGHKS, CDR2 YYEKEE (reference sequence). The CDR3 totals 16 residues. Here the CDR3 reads CASSFPAGQAIYEQYF. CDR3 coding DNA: TGTGCCAGCAGCTTCCCCGCCGGGCAGGCGATCTACGAGCAGTACTTC.

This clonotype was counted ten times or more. CDR3 loop: CSARRGLAYTEAFF. CDR3 bases: TGCAGCGCTCGTAGGGGGCTAGCGTACACTGAAGCTTTCTTT. V and J are TRBV29-1 and TRBJ1-1; the match to TRBD1 covers 7 bases. The CDR3 sequence is 14 residues long. V lost 7 bases to trimming and J lost 3 bases; unmatched junction nucleotides: 11. In germline, CDR1 is SQVTM, CDR2 ANQGSEA. Full variable domain (missing parts from reference TRBV29-1 and TRBJ1-1): SAVISQKPSRDICQRGTSLTIQCQVDSQVTMMFWYRQQPGQSLTLIATANQGSEATYESGFVIDKFPISRPNLTFSTLTVSNMSPEDSSIYLCSARRGLAYTEAFFGQGTRLTVV.

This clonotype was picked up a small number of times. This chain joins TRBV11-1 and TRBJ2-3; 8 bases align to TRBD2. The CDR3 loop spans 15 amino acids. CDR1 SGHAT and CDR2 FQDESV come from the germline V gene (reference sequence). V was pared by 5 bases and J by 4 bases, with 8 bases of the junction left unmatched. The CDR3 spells CASSDPGTRADTQYF. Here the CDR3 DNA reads TGTGCCAGCAGCGATCCTGGGACTAGAGCAGATACGCAGTATTTT.

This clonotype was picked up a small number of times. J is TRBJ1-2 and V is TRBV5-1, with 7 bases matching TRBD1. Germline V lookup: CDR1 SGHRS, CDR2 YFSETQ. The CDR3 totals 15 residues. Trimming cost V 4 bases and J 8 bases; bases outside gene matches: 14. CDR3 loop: CASSTGTGVIYGYTF. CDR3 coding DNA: TGCGCCAGCAGCACGGGAACAGGGGTTATCTACGGCTACACCTTC.

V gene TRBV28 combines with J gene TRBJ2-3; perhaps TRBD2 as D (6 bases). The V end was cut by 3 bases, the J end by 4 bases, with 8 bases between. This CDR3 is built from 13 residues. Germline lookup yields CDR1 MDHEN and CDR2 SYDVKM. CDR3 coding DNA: TGTGCCAGCAGTTTCCGGAGGGCAGATACGCAGTATTTT. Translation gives CASSFRRADTQYF. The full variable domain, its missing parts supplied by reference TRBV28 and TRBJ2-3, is DVKVTQSSRYLVKRTGEKVFLECVQDMDHENMFWYRQDPGLGLRLIYFSYDVKMKEKGDIPEGYSVSREKKERFSLILESASTNQTSMYLCASSFRRADTQYFGPGTRLTVL.

The CDR3 DNA reads TGCGCCAGCAGGGGACCGGGACTAGCGGACAATGAGCAGTTCTTC. It specifies CASRGPGLADNEQFF. The rearrangement links TRBV4-1 to TRBJ2-1; 11 bases agree with TRBD2. This CDR3 comprises 15 residues. Germline-derived CDR1 and CDR2 are MGHRA and YSYEKL. J gave up 5 bases and V 6 bases, and 6 bases lay outside the gene matches.